This entry lists 8 T cell receptor beta chains sequenced from one sample in a study of blood T cell repertoires in COVID-19. The protocol was immunoSEQ multiplex PCR, while the TCRdb copy is restricted to in-frame clones and leaves out a portion. The sample shows 250,000 to 300,000 clones, 88% of them seen only once. Sequenced sample: PBMCs or T cells enriched from blood (not recorded which). These receptor sequences come from an older woman in a cohort exposed to, infected with or recovered from COVID-19 (not recorded which).

In this sample, this clone turned up once. DNA for the CDR3: TGTGCCACCAGCAGAAGGACTAGCGGGAGGTACGGCAATGAGCAGTTCTTC. This encodes CATSRRTSGRYGNEQFF. This chain connects TRBV15 to TRBJ2-1; 14 bases are a match to TRBD2. V shed 2 bases, J shed 6 bases, and the junction held 6 bases outside the gene matches. CDR1 LNHNV and CDR2 YYDKDF come from the germline V gene (reference sequence). CDR3 length: 17 residues.

V usage is TRBV3-1 (or the pseudogene TRBV3-2) and J usage is TRBJ2-2; 11 bases line up with TRBD2. The junction had 4 bases not matched to a gene; V was cut back by 1 base and J by 6 bases. Germline loops: CDR1 LGHDT, CDR2 YNNKEL (reference sequence). This CDR3 is built from 16 residues. The CDR3 nucleotides are TGTGCCAGCAGCCAAGCGGGTAGCGGGAGGGCCGGGGAGCTGTTTTTT. Residues: CASSQAGSGRAGELFF.

V usage is TRBV19 and J usage is TRBJ2-5; 10 bases are a match to TRBD1. The CDR3 sequence is 15 residues long. The J segment lost 4 bases and the V segment lost 3 bases, leaving 5 bases of the junction unmatched. CDR1 and CDR2 (germline): LNHDA, SQIVND (reference sequence). CDR3 amino acids: CASSMTGGAGETQYF. CDR3 nucleotide sequence: TGTGCCAGTAGTATGACAGGGGGCGCGGGAGAGACCCAGTACTTC.

This clone occurred once. The V call is TRBV21-1, the J call TRBJ2-7; the tabulated D call, TRBD1, remains unverified against the DNA. TRBV21-1 is shown as a pseudogene. The length of the CDR3 is 16 residues. For the CDR3, the DNA is TGTGCCAGCAGCAAAGGACGGGACAGAGATTCCTACGAGCAGTACTTC. Protein product: CASSKGRDRDSYEQYF.

The CDR3 protein is CASSKGGAEAEAFF. The CDR3 DNA reads as TGTGCCAGCAGCAAAGGGGGCGCCGAGGCTGAAGCTTTCTTT. The chain has TRBV21-1 and TRBJ1-1; the tabulated D call, TRBD1, remains unverified against the DNA. TRBV21-1 is marked as a pseudogene. CDR3 length: 14 amino acids.

The chain recombines TRBV7-9 with TRBJ2-3; 7 bases line up with TRBD2. Germline V gives CDR1 SEHNR, CDR2 FQNEAQ (reference sequence). This CDR3 contains 16 residues. With V trimmed by 5 bases and J by 6 bases, 14 bases remained unmatched. In DNA, the CDR3 is TGTGCCAGCAGCCTCCGCCGGGGAGGGATTGGCGATACGCAGTATTTT. Its protein product is CASSLRRGGIGDTQYF.

This clone was counted a single time. This sequence joins TRBV6-2 or TRBV6-3 and TRBJ1-2; maybe TRBD1 (5 bases). The V gene's germline CDR1 is MNHEY and CDR2 SVGEGT. The germline V and J ends were trimmed by 2 bases and 0 bases, with 10 bases remaining between them. This CDR3 comprises 15 residues. Written as DNA, the CDR3 is TGTGCCAGCAGTTACGGTCCAGGGACTAACTATGGCTACACCTTC. Translated: CASSYGPGTNYGYTF.

The genes are TRBV10-3 and TRBJ2-7; D remains ambiguous. The CDR3 is 13 residues long. Germline-derived CDR1 and CDR2 are ENHRY and SYGVKD. Trimming cost V 3 bases and J 3 bases, with 9 bases left between them. The CDR3 loop is CAISESNSYEQYF. Written as DNA, the CDR3 is TGTGCCATCAGTGAAAGCAACAGCTACGAGCAGTACTTC.